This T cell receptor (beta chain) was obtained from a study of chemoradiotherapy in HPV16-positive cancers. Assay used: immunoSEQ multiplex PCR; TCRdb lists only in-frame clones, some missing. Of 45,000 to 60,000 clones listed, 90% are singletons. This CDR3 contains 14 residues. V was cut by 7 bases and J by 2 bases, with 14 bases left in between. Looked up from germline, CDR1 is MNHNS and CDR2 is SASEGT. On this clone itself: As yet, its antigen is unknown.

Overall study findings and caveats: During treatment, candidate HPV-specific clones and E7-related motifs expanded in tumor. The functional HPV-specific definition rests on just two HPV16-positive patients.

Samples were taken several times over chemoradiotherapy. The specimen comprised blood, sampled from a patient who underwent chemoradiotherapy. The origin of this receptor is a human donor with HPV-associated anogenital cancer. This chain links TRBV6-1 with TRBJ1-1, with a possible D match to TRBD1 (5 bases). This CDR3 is CASNRDLVNTEAFF. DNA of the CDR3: TGTGCCAGCAATCGGGACCTAGTTAACACTGAAGCTTTCTTT.